Listed below are T cell receptor beta chains from one sample, sequenced in a study of spatial heterogeneity in lung cancer. TCRdb called the 5' RACE reads again in MiXCR, with one record for every CDR3 protein. The sample consists of some 41,000 distinct CDR3 sequences, under 7.5% of them appearing once. This specimen was PBMCs, taken at surgery. These receptors were taken from a female donor with early-stage non-small cell lung cancer. Each CDR3 is given with its conserved first and last residue. The D gene is left open where the match is weak. Size values are once, few and many counts, or a class for expanded clones, and some rows have none.

cdr3_aa cdr3_nt clone_size d_call j_call cdr3_length v_call
CASSPRLAGGWYEQYF TGTGCCAGCAGCCCCAGACTAGCGGGGGGTTGGTACGAGCAGTACTTC few TRBD2 TRBJ2-7 16 TRBV5-6
CASSRGTSSLLSTDTQYF TGCGCCAGCAGCCGAGGGACCAGTTCCCTCCTTAGCACAGATACGCAGTATTTT many - TRBJ2-3 18 TRBV4-3
CASSIAVWAPDYGYTF TGTGCCAGTAGTATTGCGGTCTGGGCGCCTGACTATGGCTACACCTTC many - TRBJ1-2 16 TRBV19
CASSHTDTQYF TGCGCCAGCAGCCACACAGATACGCAGTATTTT - - TRBJ2-3 11 TRBV4-1
CASSTQTGGEQYF TGTGCCAGCAGCACCCAGACAGGGGGCGAGCAGTACTTC few TRBD1 TRBJ2-7 13 TRBV7-3
CASSSGPDDTGELFF TGTGCCAGCAGTTCCGGACCAGATGACACCGGGGAGCTGTTTTTT many - TRBJ2-2 15 TRBV28
CASSEGAGQETQYF TGTGCCAGCAGTGAAGGGGCAGGGCAAGAGACCCAGTACTTC - - TRBJ2-5 14 TRBV2
CASSLSGTGERGYTF TGTGCCAGCAGCCTATCCGGGACAGGGGAGAGAGGCTACACCTTC - TRBD1 TRBJ1-2 15 TRBV7-8
CASSILAGNTIYF - many - TRBJ1-3 13 TRBV12-3/TRBV12-4
CASSLAANTEAFF TGTGCCAGCAGCTTGGCGGCTAACACTGAAGCTTTCTTT - - TRBJ1-1 13 TRBV7-8
CASSLVAGGTDTQYF TGTGCCAGCAGCTTGGTAGCGGGGGGGACAGATACGCAGTATTTT many TRBD2 TRBJ2-3 15 TRBV7-2
CASSERTSTDTQYF TGTGCCAGCAGTGAGAGAACAAGCACAGATACGCAGTATTTT many - TRBJ2-3 14 TRBV2
CASSQLDGSSYSGANVLTF TGCGCCAGCAGCCAATTGGACGGGTCTTCCTACTCTGGGGCCAACGTCCTGACTTTC - - TRBJ2-6 19 TRBV5-1
CASSPKVPPLSEQYF TGTGCCAGCTCACCTAAGGTGCCCCCTTTGTCCGAGCAGTACTTC - - TRBJ2-7 15 TRBV18
CASSLAGRTDTQYF TGTGCCAGCAGCTTAGCTGGTCGCACAGATACGCAGTATTTT many - TRBJ2-3 14 TRBV7-2
CSARGPSGGRGEQYF TGCAGTGCTAGGGGACCTAGCGGGGGCCGGGGGGAGCAGTACTTC - TRBD2 TRBJ2-7 15 TRBV20-1
CASSQAVLAGTYNEQFF TGTGCCAGCAGCCAAGCCGTGCTAGCGGGGACCTACAATGAGCAGTTCTTC many TRBD2 TRBJ2-1 17 TRBV3-1
CSGTRGPGGTDTQYF TGCAGCGGGACCCGGGGGCCAGGTGGCACAGATACGCAGTATTTT - - TRBJ2-3 15 TRBV29-1
CATSRTEMNTEAFF TGTGCCACCAGCCGGACAGAAATGAACACTGAAGCTTTCTTT - - TRBJ1-1 14 TRBV24-1
CSASGVSALHF TGCAGTGCTAGTGGGGTTTCGGCCCTCCACTTT many - TRBJ1-6 11 TRBV20-1
CASSTPGGPQSDTQYF TGTGCCAGTAGTACCCCGGGGGGTCCACAGTCAGATACGCAGTATTTT - TRBD2 TRBJ2-3 16 TRBV19
CASSATQGNTIYF TGTGCCAGCAGCGCCACTCAGGGAAACACCATATATTTT many - TRBJ1-3 13 TRBV9
CASSPGQRNQPQHF TGTGCCAGCAGTCCCGGACAGCGCAATCAGCCCCAGCATTTT many - TRBJ1-5 14 TRBV6-5
CVSSFLRGTDTQYF TGTGTCAGCAGCTTCTTACGGGGGACAGATACGCAGTATTTT few - TRBJ2-3 14 TRBV5-4
CSVADLNTGELFF TGCAGCGTGGCGGACCTGAACACCGGGGAGCTGTTTTTT many - TRBJ2-2 13 TRBV29-1
CSVEKGIQYF TGCAGCGTTGAAAAAGGAATTCAGTACTTC - - TRBJ2-4 10 TRBV29-1
CASSTRPSGGETQYF TGTGCCAGCAGTACCCGACCGTCCGGAGGAGAGACCCAGTACTTC - - TRBJ2-5 15 TRBV6-1
CATSDFEGRGNQPQHF TGTGCCACCAGTGATTTTGAGGGACGGGGCAATCAGCCCCAGCATTTT many - TRBJ1-5 16 TRBV24-1
CSAIRDKSTDTQYF TGCAGTGCTATCCGGGACAAGAGCACAGATACGCAGTATTTT - - TRBJ2-3 14 TRBV20-1
CSAIRDRGGDEQYF TGCAGTGCTATCCGGGACAGGGGAGGCGACGAGCAGTACTTC many TRBD1 TRBJ2-7 14 TRBV20-1
CSASQGANTGELFF TGCAGCGCTAGTCAGGGGGCGAACACCGGGGAGCTGTTTTTT many TRBD1 TRBJ2-2 14 TRBV29-1
CSAESRDTGNQPQHF TGCAGTGCTGAGTCCCGGGACACGGGCAATCAGCCCCAGCATTTT few - TRBJ1-5 15 TRBV20-1
CASSLWTGTGIIETQYF TGTGCCAGCAGCCTATGGACGGGGACAGGGATTATCGAGACCCAGTACTTC many TRBD1 TRBJ2-5 17 TRBV12-3/TRBV12-4
CASSYTTGELFF TGTGCCAGCAGCTACACCACCGGGGAGCTGTTTTTT - - TRBJ2-2 12 TRBV6-5
CASQPELSSYNEQFF TGCGCCAGCCAGCCGGAGCTGAGCTCCTACAATGAGCAGTTCTTC many - TRBJ2-1 15 TRBV5-1
CASSFDWTQYF TGTGCCAGCAGTTTTGATTGGACCCAGTACTTC few - TRBJ2-5 11 TRBV28
CSARLGTSGQNEQFF TGCAGTGCTAGGCTTGGGACTAGCGGGCAGAATGAGCAGTTCTTC - TRBD2 TRBJ2-1 15 TRBV20-1
CATEGNRARGYTF TGTGCCACCGAAGGGAACAGGGCCCGTGGCTACACCTTC many - TRBJ1-2 13 TRBV2
CASSSTTDTQYF TGTGCCAGCAGTTCTACCACAGATACGCAGTATTTT few - TRBJ2-3 12 TRBV6-2/TRBV6-3
CASSYNPGELFF TGTGCCAGCAGTTACAATCCCGGGGAGCTGTTTTTT few - TRBJ2-2 12 TRBV6-5
CASRDREASGANVLTF TGTGCCAGCAGGGACAGGGAAGCATCGGGGGCCAACGTCCTGACTTTC - TRBD1 TRBJ2-6 16 TRBV12-3/TRBV12-4
CASSQSGGPNIQYF TGTGCCAGCAGCCAAAGCGGGGGACCGAACATTCAGTACTTC many TRBD2 TRBJ2-4 14 TRBV3-1
CASILSWGTSGVKQYF TGTGCCAGCATATTAAGCTGGGGGACTAGCGGGGTTAAGCAGTACTTC - TRBD2 TRBJ2-7 16 TRBV2
CASSPVGLGGYTF TGTGCCAGCTCACCCGTGGGGCTAGGCGGCTACACCTTC many - TRBJ1-2 13 TRBV18
CASSPPDRGRAEAFF TGTGCCAGCTCACCACCGGACAGGGGAAGAGCTGAAGCTTTCTTT many TRBD1 TRBJ1-1 15 TRBV18
CASYLGTEGKAFF TGTGCCAGCTACCTGGGAACCGAGGGGAAAGCTTTCTTT - - TRBJ1-1 13 TRBV6-1
CASSPLAGDETQYF TGTGCCAGCAGCCCGCTAGCGGGGGATGAGACCCAGTACTTC many TRBD2 TRBJ2-5 14 TRBV3-1
CASSLGTAYQETQYF TGTGCCAGCAGTTTAGGAACGGCGTATCAAGAGACCCAGTACTTC many - TRBJ2-5 15 TRBV12-3/TRBV12-4
CASSRQGQTDYEQYF TGCGCCAGCAGCCGACAAGGACAGACAGACTACGAGCAGTACTTC many - TRBJ2-7 15 TRBV5-1
CASSPQRGLAGGTDTQYF TGTGCCAGCAGCCCACAGAGGGGGCTAGCGGGGGGCACAGATACGCAGTATTTT few TRBD2 TRBJ2-3 18 TRBV7-9
CASSPNTPGQVDYEQYF TGTGCCAGCAGCCCCAATACTCCGGGACAGGTTGACTACGAGCAGTACTTC many TRBD1 TRBJ2-7 17 TRBV7-6
CASSLERGGRGSEQFF TGTGCCAGCAGCTTAGAACGTGGGGGGCGAGGTAGTGAGCAGTTCTTC few - TRBJ2-1 16 TRBV7-2
CASSRLGGANYGYTF TGTGCCAGCAGCCGCCTGGGGGGGGCTAACTATGGCTACACCTTC - - TRBJ1-2 15 TRBV14
CASSNNSQTSSNEQFF TGTGCCAGCAGCAACAACTCTCAGACTAGCAGCAATGAGCAGTTCTTC - - TRBJ2-1 16 TRBV21-1
CASSQDRADYGYTF TGCGCCAGCAGCCAAGACAGGGCAGACTATGGCTACACCTTC many - TRBJ1-2 14 TRBV4-1